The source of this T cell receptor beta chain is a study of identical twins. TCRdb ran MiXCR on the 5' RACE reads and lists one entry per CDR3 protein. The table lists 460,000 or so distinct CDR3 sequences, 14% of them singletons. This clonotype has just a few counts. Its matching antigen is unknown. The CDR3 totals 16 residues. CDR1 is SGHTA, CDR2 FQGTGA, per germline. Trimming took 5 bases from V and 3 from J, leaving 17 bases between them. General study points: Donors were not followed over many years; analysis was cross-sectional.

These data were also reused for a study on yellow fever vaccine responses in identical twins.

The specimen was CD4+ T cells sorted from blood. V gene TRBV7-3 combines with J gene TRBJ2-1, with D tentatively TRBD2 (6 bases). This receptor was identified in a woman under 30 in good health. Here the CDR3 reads CASSPASSGVYNEQFF. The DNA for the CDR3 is TGTGCCAGCAGCCCCGCAAGCTCGGGGGTCTACAATGAGCAGTTCTTC.